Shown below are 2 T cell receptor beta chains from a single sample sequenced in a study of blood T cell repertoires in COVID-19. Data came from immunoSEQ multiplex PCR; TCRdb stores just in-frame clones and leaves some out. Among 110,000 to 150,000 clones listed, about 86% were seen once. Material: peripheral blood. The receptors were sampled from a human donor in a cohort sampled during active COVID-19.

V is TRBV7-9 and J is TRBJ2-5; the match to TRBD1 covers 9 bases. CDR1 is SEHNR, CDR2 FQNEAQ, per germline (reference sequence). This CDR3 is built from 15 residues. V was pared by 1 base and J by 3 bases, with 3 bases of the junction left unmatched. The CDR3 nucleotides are TGTGCCAGCAGCTTAGACAGGGACAGGGAAGAGACCCAGTACTTC. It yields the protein CASSLDRDREETQYF.

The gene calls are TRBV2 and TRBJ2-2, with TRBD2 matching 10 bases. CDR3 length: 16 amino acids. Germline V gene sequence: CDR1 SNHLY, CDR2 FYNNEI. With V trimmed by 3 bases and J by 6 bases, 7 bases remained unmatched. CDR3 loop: CASSDRLAGVAGELFF. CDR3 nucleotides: TGTGCCAGCAGTGATAGGCTAGCGGGAGTTGCCGGGGAGCTGTTTTTT.